Each of the 13 T cell receptor beta chains below was sequenced from the same sample in a study of identical twins. TCRdb fed the 5' RACE reads into MiXCR, producing one record per CDR3 protein. The sample holds about 810,000 distinct CDR3 sequences, approximately 13% seen once. This same sample was also part of a study on yellow fever vaccine responses in identical twins.

The sequencing input was PBMCs. The receptor source for this set is a young woman in good health.

This clonotype was seen more than once but under ten times. V is TRBV6-5 and J is TRBJ2-7, with 7 positions matching TRBD1. The CDR3 is made up of 15 amino acids. The germline V gene has CDR1 MNHEY and CDR2 SVGAGI. J lost 6 bases, V lost 2 bases, and 10 bases had no gene match. In DNA form, the CDR3 reads TGTGCCAGCAGTTACGAACCTACAGGGGTGCGCGAGCAGTACTTC. This translates into CASSYEPTGVREQYF.

This clonotype was detected ten times or more. This chain connects TRBV11-2 to TRBJ2-7; perhaps D is TRBD1 or TRBD2 (6 bases each). CDR3 length: 15 residues. Germline V gene data show CDR1 as SGHAT and CDR2 as FQNNGV. V was pared by 0 bases and J by 3 bases, with 12 bases between. The CDR3 is CASSLEGGLNYEQYF. CDR3 nucleotide sequence: TGTGCCAGCAGCTTAGAGGGGGGCCTTAACTACGAGCAGTACTTC.

This clonotype was counted between two and nine times. The chain combines TRBV5-1 with TRBJ2-7, with D maybe TRBD2 (6 bases). The length of the CDR3 is 14 residues. Germline-derived CDR1 and CDR2 are SGHRS and YFSETQ. Trimming cost V 4 bases and J 2 bases, with 13 bases left between them. This CDR3 reads CASSRRDGAYEQYF. The CDR3 DNA follows: TGCGCCAGCAGCCGGAGGGACGGAGCCTACGAGCAGTACTTC.

The chain uses TRBV24-1 and TRBJ2-3; 11 bases map to TRBD2. Germline lookup yields CDR1 KGHDR and CDR2 SFDVKD. V was clipped by 4 bases and J by 3 bases; unmatched bases: 8. The CDR3 length is 17 residues. As DNA, the CDR3 is TGTGCCACCAGTGACCCAGACCTAGCGGGGGGTACAGATACGCAGTATTTT. Translated, it gives CATSDPDLAGGTDTQYF.

This clonotype was picked up a small number of times. V usage is TRBV7-9 and J usage is TRBJ1-3; tentative D call: TRBD1 (6 bases). Germline CDR1 SEHNR, CDR2 FQNEAQ (reference sequence). There are 15 residues in the CDR3. V lost 6 bases to trimming and J lost 1 base, with 13 bases between them. CDR3 protein: CASRSGGHSGNTIYF. In DNA, the CDR3 is TGTGCCAGCAGGTCGGGGGGACATTCTGGAAACACCATATATTTT.

The CDR3 DNA follows: TGTGCCACCTCTAAAACTAGTAGATCCTACAATGAGCAGTTCTTC. Its translation: CATSKTSRSYNEQFF. The chain has TRBV3-1 and TRBJ2-1; D may be TRBD2 (5 bases). CDR3 length: 15 residues. Between the trimmed V and J ends, which lost 10 bases and 1 base, there was a span of 17 bases. Germline V gives CDR1 LGHDT, CDR2 YNNKEL (reference sequence).

The rearrangement uses TRBV20-1 and TRBJ2-7; tentative D call: TRBD2 (5 bases). The germline V gene has CDR1 DFQATT and CDR2 SNEGSKA (reference sequence). The V and J ends lost 2 bases and 3 bases respectively, with 26 bases between them. The CDR3 runs 18 residues. The CDR3 region has the DNA TGCAGTGCTAGACACGAAGCGGCGACAACCGCGGCTATCTACGAGCAGTACTTC. This codes for CSARHEAATTAAIYEQYF.

V is TRBV27 and J is TRBJ1-2, with 9 nucleotides matching TRBD1. V lost 5 bases, J lost 4 bases, and 5 bases stayed unmatched. The CDR3 consists of 14 residues. In germline, CDR1 is MNHEY, CDR2 SMNVEV (reference sequence). The DNA for the CDR3 is TGTGCCAGCAGTGAACAGGGGGCGATCTATGGCTACACCTTC. It codes for CASSEQGAIYGYTF.

This clonotype was observed many times. The chain uses TRBV12-3 or TRBV12-4 and TRBJ2-3; D gene unclear. This CDR3 region has 14 residues. V lost 10 bases to trimming and J lost 0 bases, with 14 bases between them. CDR3: CAISSEASTDTQYF. In DNA form, the CDR3 reads TGTGCCATCTCAAGCGAGGCTAGCACAGATACGCAGTATTTT.

This clonotype has a handful of counts. CDR3 coding DNA: TGTGCCAGCAGTCTCCCGGTGAATCAGCCCCAGCATTTT. Encoded protein: CASSLPVNQPQHF. V gene TRBV28 combines with J gene TRBJ1-5; D gene uncertain. The CDR3 is 13 residues long. With 5 bases removed from V and 4 bases from J, the gap between germline ends came to 9 bases. CDR1 MDHEN and CDR2 SYDVKM come from the germline V gene. The variable domain in full, with the rest retrieved from reference TRBV28 and TRBJ1-5, is DVKVTQSSRYLVKRTGEKVFLECVQDMDHENMFWYRQDPGLGLRLIYFSYDVKMKEKGDIPEGYSVSREKKERFSLILESASTNQTSMYLCASSLPVNQPQHFGDGTRLSIL.

This clonotype was counted at least ten times. The V gene is TRBV6-1, the J gene TRBJ1-2, with 11 positions matching TRBD1. The CDR3 extends over 14 amino acids. V was clipped by 5 bases and J by 8 bases; unmatched bases: 7. Germline loops: CDR1 MNHNS, CDR2 SASEGT. The CDR3 bases are TGTGCCAGCAGTCTCGGACAGGGGGCGGGAGGCTACACCTTC. It yields the protein CASSLGQGAGGYTF.

This clonotype was counted many times. This rearrangement joins TRBV7-2 to TRBJ2-3, with a possible D match to TRBD2 (5 bases). Deletions cut 1 base from V and 1 base from J, with 9 bases between. The CDR3 length is 15 residues. Germline CDR1 SGHTA, CDR2 FQGNSA. As DNA, the CDR3 is TGTGCCAGCAGCTTAGGCCTCGGGGGCACAGATACGCAGTATTTT. Residues: CASSLGLGGTDTQYF.

Only a few counts were recorded for this clonotype. This chain links TRBV5-1 with TRBJ2-3; D possibly corresponds to TRBD1 (6 bases). CDR3 length: 19 amino acids. Deletions cut 0 bases from V and 3 bases from J, with 23 bases between. Germline V lookup: CDR1 SGHRS, CDR2 YFSETQ. Written as DNA, the CDR3 is TGCGCCAGCAGCTTGGCCTGGGGCAGGGGAAATTTCGGGACAGATACGCAGTATTTT. It encodes CASSLAWGRGNFGTDTQYF.